This T cell receptor beta chain was documented in a study of post-analysis software for immune sequencing data (dated by TCRdb to about 2015). Notes on the research overall: Relapsing-remitting, secondary progressive and progressive-relapsing multiple sclerosis were recorded as disease courses, and subtype annotation was lacking for some patients. A subset of samples was prepared in parallel using single-end sample barcoding, then pooled and co-amplified after Illumina adapter ligation. The patient repertoires were compared against some twelve previously published healthy control repertoires obtained from donors aged about 6 to 28 years. Points the paper makes about the study in general: Significantly higher frequencies in patients than in controls were found for several TRBV segments, including TRBV5-6, TRBV5-1 and TRBV20-1. Significantly lower normalized Chao1 diversity was found in multiple sclerosis patients than in controls, suggesting substantial peripheral T-cell clonal expansion. Strong co-clustering of samples prepared in the same batch was shown by direct clustering with F measure, prompting a batch-effect correction. The control group was slightly older than the multiple sclerosis patient group.

To note about this clonotype: It has no known antigen specificity. Per-base qualities were not stored, and no clone one base away is much larger.

TCR beta repertoires were profiled from peripheral blood of about a dozen young patients with multiple sclerosis to demonstrate the VDJtools post-analysis software. Multiple sclerosis patients were children and adolescents aged about 6 to 17 years. Counted from cysteine to phenylalanine, this CDR3 has 13 amino acids. CDR3 DNA is the only sequence kept; it has 39 bases, read in frame from the first base. CDR1 and CDR2, looked up from the germline V gene, are SQVTM and ANQGSEA. V is pared back by 4 bases and J by 0 bases, with 7 bases lying between the germline termini. The library was prepared using PCR. Reads for this sample came from an Illumina HiSeq 2500. To reduce PCR and sequencing biases, unique molecular identifiers were incorporated into the TCR beta cDNA libraries. Approximately 500,000 cDNA molecules were obtained for every 1 to 10 million input T cells, so each molecule roughly corresponded to one T cell. The patient libraries were prepared and sequenced with the same protocol used for the earlier healthy control dataset. Samples belonging to the same batch were prepared together, multiplexed and sequenced on a shared HiSeq lane. Per the source publication's procedure: Raw barcoded reads were processed with MIGEC, discarding single-read molecular identifier groups before consensus assembly and CDR3 extraction. Clonotype tables were post-analysed with VDJtools, and diversity was normalized by down-sampling all datasets to the smallest sample size. In repertoire overlap clustering, CDR3 amino acid sequences, but not nucleotide sequences, were matched to correct batch-related cross-sample contamination. TCRdb took the public reads, trimmed them with fastp at Q25, ran MiXCR for clone calling and kept in-frame beta chains. Each CDR3 protein gets just one entry, which takes the most common genes and DNA from the rows behind it. These V and J calls derive from TCRdb rather than the authors' analysis. Here the sample has 550,000 to 700,000 distinct CDR3 sequences; about 40% occur a single time. The top ten hold 1.7% of the sample.

Material: blood. The TCR sequence derives from a girl aged 5-17 years with multiple sclerosis. The chain is encoded by TRBV29-1 joined to TRBJ1-5; no D segment can be confidently identified. DNA sequence: TGCAGCGTTGGTTCCAGTAGCAATCAGCCCCAGCATTTT. It translates as CSVGSSSNQPQHF.